Each of the 14 T cell receptor beta chains below was sequenced from the same sample in a study of T cell responses to AZD1222 COVID-19 vaccine. Measured with immunoSEQ multiplex PCR; TCRdb has only the in-frame clones, and not every one. The sample consists of more than 100,000 clones, around nine tenths of them appearing once. The sample here was peripheral blood, taken on day 0 of AZD1222 vaccination. Receptors originate from an adult in good health.

The rearrangement links TRBV28 to TRBJ2-7; TRBD1 agrees at 10 bases. Trimming took 6 bases from V and 5 from J; bases not matched to a gene: 7. The CDR3 is 14 amino acids. Germline V gives CDR1 MDHEN, CDR2 SYDVKM. CDR3 protein: CASRSGQGTHEQYF. CDR3 sequence (DNA): TGTGCCAGCAGGTCGGGACAGGGGACCCACGAGCAGTACTTC. The variable domain in full, with the rest retrieved from reference TRBV28 and TRBJ2-7, is DVKVTQSSRYLVKRTGEKVFLECVQDMDHENMFWYRQDPGLGLRLIYFSYDVKMKEKGDIPEGYSVSREKKERFSLILESASTNQTSMYLCASRSGQGTHEQYFGPGTRLTVT.

V and J are TRBV13 and TRBJ2-7; D possibly matches TRBD1 or TRBD2 (5 bases each). Trimming took 5 bases from V and 4 from J, leaving 9 bases between them. This CDR3 has 12 residues. Germline CDR1 is PRHDT and CDR2 is FYEKMQ (reference sequence). The CDR3 region is CASSRGTYEQYF. The CDR3 bases are TGTGCCAGCAGCCGAGGGACGTACGAGCAGTACTTC.

This chain joins TRBV7-9 and TRBJ1-1; unclear D gene. Germline loops: CDR1 SEHNR, CDR2 FQNEAQ (reference sequence). The CDR3 covers 15 residues. Trimming pared 3 bases from V and 1 base from J, leaving 12 bases between. The CDR3 bases are TGTGCCAGCAGCTTGGAGCAGCTAGGGAACACTGAAGCTTTCTTT. This translates into CASSLEQLGNTEAFF.

This clone was picked up one time. The chain links TRBV12-3 or TRBV12-4 to TRBJ1-1; D unclear. With 6 bases removed from V and 7 bases from J, the gap between germline ends came to 15 bases. The CDR3 sequence is 13 residues long. The CDR3 protein is CASRRGRVDEAFF. The CDR3, as DNA: TGTGCCAGCAGACGCGGACGAGTTGATGAAGCTTTCTTT.

In its sample, this clone was seen once. The chain is built from TRBV18 and TRBJ2-2; D not resolved. This CDR3 comprises 12 residues. Germline CDR1 KGHSH, CDR2 LQKENI. Trimming left V 2 bases short and J 6 bases short, with 4 bases between. CDR3 DNA: TGTGCCAGCTCACCAACAGCCGGGGAGCTGTTTTTT. It specifies CASSPTAGELFF.

The chain uses TRBV5-8 and TRBJ1-2, with TRBD1 identical over 9 bases. J was trimmed by 4 bases and V by 0 bases; bases with no gene match: 1. There are 14 residues in the CDR3. Germline CDR1 is SGHTS and CDR2 is YDEGEE. CDR3 amino acids: CASSLGTGVYGYTF. The CDR3 DNA sequence: TGTGCCAGCAGCTTGGGGACAGGGGTCTATGGCTACACCTTC.

CDR3 in DNA: TGTGCCAGCAGCAAACGAGTCGCTCTTGTATGCAGCACAGATACGCAGTATTTT. This encodes CASSKRVALVCSTDTQYF. The V call is TRBV21-1, the J call TRBJ2-3; the table gives TRBD2 as D, unverified against the DNA. TRBV21-1 is tagged as a pseudogene. The CDR3 loop spans 18 amino acids.

This clone showed up just a few times. The J gene is TRBJ2-1, the V gene TRBV4-2; the D gene is possibly TRBD2 (6 bases). The CDR3 is 15 residues long. Germline CDR1 is LGHNA and CDR2 is YNFKEQ. V shed 3 bases and J shed 8 bases, with 17 bases lying between them. This chain's CDR3 is CASSQALAGTDEQFF. The CDR3 DNA follows: TGTGCCAGCAGCCAGGCTCTGGCGGGGACGGATGAGCAGTTCTTC.

J is TRBJ1-2 and V is TRBV6-5; D is ambiguous. The V end was cut by 0 bases, the J end by 1 base, with 6 bases between. The CDR3 loop spans 14 amino acids. Germline values: CDR1 MNHEY, CDR2 SVGAGI. CDR3 region: CASSYSGVNYGYTF. The CDR3 bases are TGTGCCAGCAGTTACTCTGGAGTTAACTATGGCTACACCTTC.

The chain links TRBV3-1 (or the pseudogene TRBV3-2) to TRBJ1-4; D gene uncertain. Trimming stripped 2 bases from V and 8 bases from J, with 12 bases between. This CDR3 is built from 14 residues. The V gene's germline CDR1 is LGHDT and CDR2 YNNKEL (reference sequence). The chain's CDR3 is CASSQFRDYEKLFF. Written as DNA, the CDR3 is TGTGCCAGCAGCCAATTTAGGGATTACGAAAAACTGTTTTTT.

The chain is built from TRBV7-2 and TRBJ1-5; D not certain. V lost 3 bases to trimming and J lost 6 bases, with 15 bases between them. Germline V gene sequence: CDR1 SGHTA, CDR2 FQGNSA. CDR3 length: 15 amino acids. The CDR3 DNA reads as TGTGCCAGCAGCTTGGATGCCGGGGTGGGTCAGCCCCAGCATTTT. The encoded protein is CASSLDAGVGQPQHF.

The V call is TRBV3-1 (or the pseudogene TRBV3-2), the J call TRBJ2-2, with TRBD1 matching 8 bases. The CDR3 has 16 amino acids. Trimming at V came to 4 bases and at J to 1 base, leaving 5 bases not matched to a gene. In germline, CDR1 is LGHDT, CDR2 YNNKEL (reference sequence). CDR3: CASSPTGTGNTGELFF. The CDR3 DNA sequence: TGTGCCAGCAGCCCAACCGGGACAGGGAACACCGGGGAGCTGTTTTTT.

The rearrangement uses TRBV19 and TRBJ2-7, with a weak D call TRBD1 (5 bases). The CDR3 contains 15 residues. Germline V lookup: CDR1 LNHDA, CDR2 SQIVND (reference sequence). V was pared by 0 bases and J by 0 bases, with 9 bases between. CDR3 amino acids: CASSIDNDSSYEQYF. CDR3 DNA sequence: TGTGCCAGTAGTATAGATAATGACAGCTCCTACGAGCAGTACTTC. The entire variable domain, with the rest obtained from reference TRBV19 and TRBJ2-7, is as follows: DGGITQSPKYLFRKEGQNVTLSCEQNLNHDAMYWYRQDPGQGLRLIYYSQIVNDFQKGDIAEGYSVSREKKESFPLTVTSAQKNPTAFYLCASSIDNDSSYEQYFGPGTRLTVT.

V is TRBV19 and J is TRBJ1-2; D might be TRBD1 (5 bases). Germline V lookup: CDR1 LNHDA, CDR2 SQIVND (reference sequence). The CDR3 runs to 12 residues. Deletions cut 1 base from V and 8 bases from J, with 8 bases between. This CDR3 reads CASSIGQLGYTF. The DNA for the CDR3 is TGTGCCAGTAGTATAGGACAGTTGGGCTACACCTTC.